The T cell receptor (beta chain) described here comes from a study of T cells in localized non-small cell lung cancer. Study-wide results and limits: Higher blood T cell density tracked longer overall survival. Appearances in adjacent lung were noted for a median approximately 52 of the top 100 tumor clones. A single tumor region was sequenced, leaving heterogeneity possible.

Only in-frame clones appear in the TCRdb table, and some are missing; sequencing was by immunoSEQ multiplex PCR. The repertoire holds approximately 3,000 clones, with 15% to 25% as singletons. In this sample, this clone turned up a few times. Its antigen is as yet unknown. This CDR3 spans 14 amino acids. The ends were cut back, 4 bases at V and 6 bases at J, with 13 bases in the middle. Germline CDR1 MGHDK, CDR2 SYGVNS. Sequencing used lung tumor tissue, obtained before any cancer treatment. The TCR originated in a female donor older than 55 with stage II lung adenocarcinoma. The rearrangement uses TRBV25-1 and TRBJ2-4, with D perhaps TRBD2 (6 bases). CDR3 sequence: CASSAGTYGNIQYF. The CDR3 DNA reads as TGTGCCAGCAGTGCAGGGACTTACGGAAACATTCAGTACTTC.